This T cell receptor (beta chain) comes out of a study of cytomegalovirus exposure and HLA in healthy donors. Primers for the PCR totalled 60 Vbeta and 13 Jbeta. Generated by immunoSEQ multiplex PCR, the TCRdb table keeps only in-frame clones and is missing some. Of approximately 88,000 clones listed, about three quarters are singletons. The study, taken as a whole, reports: TCR sequences were mostly rare, though some public TCRs occurred in many donors.

A few counts support this clone. What it binds is not known. As for the donors, each was a healthy bone marrow donor. Germline lookup yields CDR1 LGHNA and CDR2 YNFKEQ. The CDR3 totals 18 residues. Trimming at V came to 4 bases and at J to 4 bases, leaving 9 bases not matched to a gene. The sample taken for sequencing was PBMCs. The sequence was obtained from a man aged 50 or older in good health and CMV-seropositive. This chain joins TRBV4-2 and TRBJ2-5, with 16 bases fitting TRBD2. The CDR3 sequence: CASSRSGTSGGEGETQYF. DNA for the CDR3: TGTGCCAGCAGCCGGTCCGGGACTAGCGGGGGGGAAGGAGAGACCCAGTACTTC.